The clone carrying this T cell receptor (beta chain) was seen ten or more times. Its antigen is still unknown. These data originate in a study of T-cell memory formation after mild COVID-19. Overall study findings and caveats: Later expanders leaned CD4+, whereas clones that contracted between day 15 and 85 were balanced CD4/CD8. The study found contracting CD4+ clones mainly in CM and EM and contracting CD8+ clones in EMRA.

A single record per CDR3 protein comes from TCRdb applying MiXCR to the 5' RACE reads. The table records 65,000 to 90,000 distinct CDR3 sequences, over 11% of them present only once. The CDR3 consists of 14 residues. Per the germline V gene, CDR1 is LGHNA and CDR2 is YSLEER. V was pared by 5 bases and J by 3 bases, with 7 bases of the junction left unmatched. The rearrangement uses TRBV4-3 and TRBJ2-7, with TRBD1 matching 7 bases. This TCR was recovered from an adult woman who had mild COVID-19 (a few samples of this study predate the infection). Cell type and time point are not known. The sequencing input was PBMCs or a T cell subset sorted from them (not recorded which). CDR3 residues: CASSLRGPSYEQYF. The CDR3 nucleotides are TGCGCCAGCAGCTTAAGGGGGCCTAGCTACGAGCAGTACTTC.